The 25 T cell receptor beta chains presented below share a single source sample, sequenced in a study of response to subunit inactivated influenza vaccine. TCRdb processed the RT-PCR reads anew with MiXCR; each CDR3 protein has one entry. The sample has fewer than 600,000 distinct CDR3 sequences; roughly 7.6% are singletons. The sequencing here drew on PBMCs from blood, taken around 25 months after vaccination. These receptors came from a man between 50 and 69 years old who received an inactivated influenza vaccine.

The table lists this clonotype with many counts. V usage is TRBV12-3 or TRBV12-4 and J usage is TRBJ2-1; D remains ambiguous. The CDR3 spans 14 residues. Between the trimmed V and J ends, which lost 3 bases and 10 bases, there was a span of 16 bases. CDR3 amino acids: CASSFASLALEQFF. The CDR3 bases are TGTGCCAGCAGTTTCGCTAGTCTGGCGTTGGAGCAGTTCTTC.

CDR3 residues: CASSLRTRGGDYGYTF. DNA of the CDR3: TGTGCCAGCAGCTTAAGAACCCGAGGGGGGGACTATGGCTACACCTTC. The V call is TRBV11-2, the J call TRBJ1-2, with TRBD1 as a possible D gene (6 bases). CDR1 SGHAT and CDR2 FQNNGV come from the germline V gene. The CDR3 covers 16 residues. Between the trimmed V and J ends, which lost 2 bases and 3 bases, there was a span of 16 bases.

This clonotype has just a few counts. CDR3 in DNA: TGTGCCAGCAGCGCCAACCAGAGCTCTGGAAACACCATATATTTT. This translates into CASSANQSSGNTIYF. The gene calls are TRBV21-1 and TRBJ1-3. TRBV21-1 is classified as a pseudogene. There are 15 residues in the CDR3.

The chain has TRBV2 and TRBJ2-1; 8 nucleotides line up with TRBD2. Germline loops: CDR1 SNHLY, CDR2 FYNNEI. The CDR3 length is 16 residues. Trimming removed 2 bases from V and 0 bases from J; junction bases left unmatched: 3. DNA of the CDR3: TGTGCCAGCAGTGAACTAGCGGGTTTCTCCTACAATGAGCAGTTCTTC. It yields the protein CASSELAGFSYNEQFF.

This clonotype has just a few counts. V usage is TRBV4-1 and J usage is TRBJ2-3, with 13 bases matching TRBD2. V lost 6 bases and J lost 6; bases outside the gene matches: 6. In germline, CDR1 is MGHRA, CDR2 YSYEKL. The CDR3 has 15 residues. The CDR3 loop is CASREGLAGTDTQYF. The CDR3 DNA is TGCGCCAGCAGGGAGGGACTAGCGGGGACCGATACGCAGTATTTT.

This clonotype occurred many times. The chain links TRBV10-3 to TRBJ1-2; D unclear. Germline V gene sequence: CDR1 ENHRY, CDR2 SYGVKD. Trimming pared 0 bases from V and 9 bases from J, leaving 8 bases between. The CDR3 has 12 amino acids. CDR3 DNA: TGTGCCATCAGTGAGTCTTTTTCGAGCTACACCTTC. This sequence encodes CAISESFSSYTF.

The chain joins TRBV5-1 to TRBJ1-4, with 10 bases identical to TRBD1. Germline V gene sequence: CDR1 SGHRS, CDR2 YFSETQ. This CDR3 comprises 16 residues. V gave up 0 bases and J gave up 4 bases; unmatched junction bases: 3. The CDR3 is CASSLGGQGVNEKLFF. The CDR3 nucleotides read TGCGCCAGCAGCTTGGGTGGACAGGGGGTTAATGAAAAACTGTTTTTT.

This clonotype was counted at least ten times. This rearrangement joins TRBV6-2 or TRBV6-3 to TRBJ2-2; 10 bases align to TRBD1. The CDR3 runs to 16 residues. The junction had 6 bases not matched to a gene; V was cut back by 4 bases and J by 4 bases. CDR1 is MNHEY, CDR2 SVGEGT, per germline. The CDR3, as DNA: TGTGCCAGCAGTTTCCGGGACAGGGGTCTCACCGGGGAGCTGTTTTTT. Its protein product is CASSFRDRGLTGELFF.

The chain carries TRBV4-2 and TRBJ2-2; 11 bases match TRBD2. This CDR3 is 15 amino acids long. Unmatched junction bases numbered 8, after V lost 0 bases and J lost 14 bases. The V gene's germline CDR1 is LGHNA and CDR2 YNFKEQ. CDR3 protein: CASSQDGSGRAGLFF. The CDR3 DNA reads as TGTGCCAGCAGCCAAGATGGTAGCGGGAGGGCCGGACTGTTTTTT.

At least ten counts were recorded for this clonotype. V gene TRBV4-1 combines with J gene TRBJ2-3; perhaps TRBD1 as D (5 bases). Trimming took off 5 bases at V and 3 bases at J, with 21 bases between the two ends. Germline V gene data show CDR1 as MGHRA and CDR2 as YSYEKL. The CDR3 sequence is 17 residues long. The DNA of the CDR3 is TGCGCCAGCAGCGCAACTCGATGGGCGGCAGGGACAGATACGCAGTATTTT. Protein sequence: CASSATRWAAGTDTQYF.

This clonotype has more than one count but fewer than ten. The rearrangement uses TRBV7-2 and TRBJ2-5; no reliable D call. V was trimmed by 2 bases and J by 2 bases, leaving 12 bases between them. CDR1 is SGHTA and CDR2 is FQGNSA in the germline V gene. CDR3 length: 15 residues. The CDR3, as DNA: TGTGCCAGCAGCTTATACGTAGGGTGGCAAGAGACCCAGTACTTC. Its protein is CASSLYVGWQETQYF.

This clonotype was recorded once. The rearrangement uses TRBV20-1 and TRBJ2-7; 12 nucleotides align to TRBD2. Looked up from germline, CDR1 is DFQATT and CDR2 is SNEGSKA (reference sequence). Trimming took 5 bases from V and 5 from J; bases not matched to a gene: 10. This CDR3 spans 15 amino acids. In DNA, the CDR3 is TGCAGTGCTTGGAGGGCTAGCGGGGGGGCCGACGAGCAGTACTTC. It encodes CSAWRASGGADEQYF.

There are many counts of this clonotype. This chain joins TRBV29-1 and TRBJ2-7; D not resolved. V was cut by 4 bases and J by 1 base, with 8 bases left in between. The CDR3 spans 12 residues. Germline V gene sequence: CDR1 SQVTM, CDR2 ANQGSEA. This CDR3 reads CSVASGSYEQYF. As DNA, the CDR3 is TGCAGCGTTGCGTCAGGATCCTACGAGCAGTACTTC.

This clonotype has a handful of counts. The rearrangement uses TRBV20-1 and TRBJ2-7; TRBD2 matches 12 bases. This CDR3 contains 19 residues. Germline trimming cut 6 bases from V and 0 bases from J; bases unmatched to any gene: 18. CDR1 is DFQATT, CDR2 SNEGSKA, per germline (reference sequence). CDR3 loop: CSAPSRGGLAGTLSYEQYF. In DNA form, the CDR3 reads TGCAGTGCCCCTAGCAGGGGAGGACTAGCGGGGACGCTCTCCTACGAGCAGTACTTC.

V and J are TRBV14 and TRBJ1-1; 7 positions match TRBD1. The germline gives CDR1 SGHDN, CDR2 FVKESK. Germline trimming cut 4 bases from V and 6 bases from J; bases unmatched to any gene: 8. The CDR3 spans 14 residues. DNA of the CDR3: TGTGCCAGCAGCCCGCGCCAGGGGGGCTCTGAAGCTTTCTTT. Its protein is CASSPRQGGSEAFF. Using reference TRBV14 and TRBJ1-1 for the parts outside the CDR3, the full variable domain is EAGVTQFPSHSVIEKGQTVTLRCDPISGHDNLYWYRRVMGKEIKFLLHFVKESKQDESGMPNNRFLAERTGGTYSTLKVQPAELEDSGVYFCASSPRQGGSEAFFGQGTRLTVV.

The chain couples TRBV11-2 to TRBJ2-7; 7 nucleotides line up with TRBD1. From germline, CDR1 is SGHAT and CDR2 FQNNGV. The CDR3 is 14 amino acids. Losses at the gene ends were 0 bases for V and 5 bases for J; bases not matched to a gene: 4. CDR3 nucleotides: TGTGCCAGCAGCTTAGAGGTCAGGGGGAACGAGCAGTACTTC. It translates to CASSLEVRGNEQYF.

This chain links TRBV20-1 with TRBJ2-5; 10 nucleotides line up with TRBD2. The V segment lost 6 bases and the J segment 2 bases; nucleotides outside the gene matches: 12. Germline V CDR1 and CDR2: DFQATT, SNEGSKA (reference sequence). This CDR3 contains 16 residues. The CDR3 nucleotides read TGCAGTGCCCAAGGGGCAGCGGGGGGGCTACAAGAGACCCAGTACTTC. This gives the protein CSAQGAAGGLQETQYF.

The gene calls are TRBV7-2 and TRBJ2-2; D gene uncertain. This CDR3 has 14 amino acids. V was clipped by 3 bases and J by 2 bases, with 7 bases between them. The germline V gene encodes CDR1 SGHTA and CDR2 FQGNSA. The CDR3 sequence: CASSFNYNTGELFF. DNA of the CDR3: TGTGCCAGCAGCTTCAATTACAACACCGGGGAGCTGTTTTTT.

This clonotype appeared once. The J gene is TRBJ1-4, the V gene TRBV12-3 or TRBV12-4; no definite D call. Between the trimmed V and J ends, which lost 1 base and 6 bases, there was a span of 9 bases. This CDR3 comprises 14 residues. The CDR3 sequence is CASSLGGGHEKLFF. CDR3 DNA: TGTGCCAGCAGTTTAGGGGGTGGGCATGAAAAACTGTTTTTT.

This clonotype was detected ten times or more. This chain links TRBV12-3 or TRBV12-4 with TRBJ1-1; D remains unclear. V gave up 6 bases and J gave up 0 bases, with 8 bases separating them. The CDR3 consists of 13 residues. In DNA form, the CDR3 reads TGTGCCAGCAGCTGGCTCTTGAACACTGAAGCTTTCTTT. Translated: CASSWLLNTEAFF.

Ten or more counts support this clonotype. J is TRBJ2-1 and V is TRBV10-3; D unresolved. In germline, CDR1 is ENHRY, CDR2 SYGVKD. Trimming removed 3 bases at V and 7 bases at J, with 10 bases between. The CDR3 covers 13 residues. DNA for the CDR3: TGTGCCATCAGTGACGTGCGACCAAATGAGCAGTTCTTC. Translated, it gives CAISDVRPNEQFF.

The V gene is TRBV6-1, the J gene TRBJ2-1, with D perhaps TRBD2 (5 bases). V was cut by 8 bases and J by 0 bases, with 11 bases left in between. The CDR3 extends over 14 amino acids. CDR1 is MNHNS, CDR2 SASEGT, per germline. CDR3 residues: CASSRELSYNEQFF. CDR3 nucleotides: TGTGCCAGCTCCCGGGAACTCTCCTACAATGAGCAGTTCTTC.

Worth noting for this clonotype: A read error may be the cause here, since a much bigger clone is one base away. V and J are TRBV5-1 and TRBJ1-6; D is unresolved. This CDR3 has 13 amino acids. Between the trimmed V and J ends, which lost 1 base and 15 bases, there was a span of 14 bases. Germline V gene lookup returns CDR1 SGHRS and CDR2 YFSETQ. CDR3 amino acids: CASSLTPGKFLHF. CDR3 nucleotide sequence: TGCGCCAGCAGCTTGACACCGGGAAAATTCCTCCACTTT.

This clonotype was picked up a small number of times. V and J are TRBV10-3 and TRBJ2-3, with 8 bases aligning to TRBD1. The germline gives CDR1 ENHRY, CDR2 SYGVKD. The CDR3 spans 17 residues. J gave up 6 bases and V 5 bases, and 16 bases lay outside the gene matches. CDR3 loop: CAISPGTGQPSGDTQYF. Written as DNA, the CDR3 is TGTGCCATCAGTCCCGGGACAGGTCAGCCTTCAGGGGATACGCAGTATTTT.

Turning to this clonotype: It may be a read error: a sequence one base away is much more abundant. This chain links TRBV5-6 with TRBJ2-3, with 7 bases lining up with TRBD1. The V and J ends lost 4 bases and 0 bases, in that order; junction bases with no gene match: 8. Germline V gives CDR1 SGHDT, CDR2 YYEEEE. The CDR3 spans 16 residues. CDR3 DNA: TGTGCCAGCAGCATCCCGGGGACAGTCAGCACAGATACGCAGTATTTT. It is translated as CASSIPGTVSTDTQYF.